Listed below are T cell receptor beta chains from one sample, sequenced in a study of blood T cell repertoires in COVID-19. Sequenced by immunoSEQ multiplex PCR; TCRdb stores in-frame clones only, minus some. This table holds about 210,000 clones, 90% found once. Input material: PBMCs or T cells enriched from blood (not recorded which). These receptors all stem from a young man who had recovered from COVID-19. The CDR3 runs from the conserved cysteine through the conserved F or W. The order of the fields is D gene, CDR3 length, clone size, V gene, J gene, CDR3 protein, CDR3 DNA. The D gene is left open where the match is weak. A row's size may be missing; if present it is once, few, many or a size class.

>NA|15|once|TRBV7-9|TRBJ1-3
CASSLATLQEDTIYF
TGTGCCAGCAGCTTAGCGACGTTACAAGAGGACACCATATATTTT
>TRBD1|12|NA|TRBV6-5|TRBJ1-2
CASRTGSYGYTF
TGTGCCAGCAGGACAGGGAGCTATGGCTACACCTTC
>NA|14|NA|TRBV14|TRBJ2-7
CASSQAGGVYEQYF
TGTGCCAGCAGCCAAGCGGGCGGGGTCTACGAGCAGTACTTC
>NA|17|NA|TRBV4-1|TRBJ2-5
CASSQASGHRLQETQYF
TGCGCCAGCAGCCAAGCCTCGGGACACCGATTACAAGAGACCCAGTACTTC
>TRBD1|13|NA|TRBV19|TRBJ1-5
CASMGQGGQPQHF
TGTGCCAGTATGGGACAGGGAGGTCAGCCCCAGCATTTT
>NA|12|NA|TRBV12-3/TRBV12-4|TRBJ1-2
CASSIYRDGYTF
TGTGCCAGCAGCATCTACAGGGATGGCTACACCTTC
>NA|15|NA|TRBV11-2|TRBJ2-2
CASSLSTANTGELFF
TGTGCCAGCAGCTTATCCACAGCGAACACCGGGGAGCTGTTTTTT
>NA|16|NA|TRBV3-1/TRBV3-2|TRBJ1-4
CASSQDPTAINEKLFF
TGTGCCAGCAGCCAAGATCCCACAGCAATCAATGAAAAACTGTTTTTT
>TRBD2|15|NA|TRBV6-2/TRBV6-3|TRBJ2-4
CASSYSAGGPNIQYF
TGTGCCAGCAGTTACTCAGCGGGAGGGCCAAACATTCAGTACTTC
>TRBD2|18|NA|TRBV7-2|TRBJ2-1
CASSPGLAGGPWYNEQFF
TGTGCCAGCAGCCCCGGACTAGCGGGGGGGCCCTGGTACAATGAGCAGTTCTTC
>TRBD1|15|NA|TRBV6-5|TRBJ1-1
CASSPQDRANTEAFF
TGTGCCAGCAGCCCCCAGGACAGGGCGAACACTGAAGCTTTCTTT
>TRBD1|14|NA|TRBV24-1|TRBJ2-2
CATSDTGGTGELFF
TGTGCCACCAGTGACACAGGGGGGACCGGGGAGCTGTTTTTT
>NA|16|NA|TRBV4-1|TRBJ2-7
CASSITTAPSSYEQYF
TGCGCCAGCAGCATAACAACAGCACCCAGCTCCTACGAGCAGTACTTC
>TRBD1|15|NA|TRBV6-5|TRBJ1-6
CASRRQGAKNSPLHF
TGTGCCAGCAGGCGACAGGGGGCTAAAAATTCACCCCTCCACTTT
>NA|16|NA|TRBV7-2|TRBJ2-1
CASSLALTMRYNEQFF
TGTGCCAGCAGCTTAGCGCTGACGATGAGGTACAATGAGCAGTTCTTC
>NA|13|NA|TRBV5-1|TRBJ1-6
CASSLTGNSPLHF
TGCGCCAGCAGCTTGACAGGAAATTCACCCCTCCACTTT
>NA|14|once|TRBV9|TRBJ1-2
CASSGSGTTYGYTF
TGTGCCAGCAGCGGGTCCGGGACAACATATGGCTACACCTTC
>NA|12|NA|TRBV5-1|TRBJ2-7
CASSFSGYEQYF
TGCGCCAGCAGCTTTTCAGGGTATGAGCAGTACTTC
>NA|12|NA|TRBV30|TRBJ2-7
CAWAPTSYEQYF
TGTGCCTGGGCCCCGACAAGCTACGAGCAGTACTTC
>NA|16|NA|TRBV4-3|TRBJ1-1
CASSQEAQGWFGEAFF
TGCGCCAGCAGCCAAGAAGCACAGGGATGGTTCGGTGAAGCTTTCTTT
>TRBD2|17|NA|TRBV15|TRBJ2-5
CATSRVAGGSGGETQYF
TGTGCCACCAGCAGAGTCGCGGGGGGAAGTGGCGGAGAGACCCAGTACTTC
>TRBD2|18|NA|TRBV5-4|TRBJ2-5
CASSSSPGLAGNTKTQYF
TGTGCCAGCAGCTCCTCCCCGGGACTAGCGGGAAACACCAAGACCCAGTACTTC
>NA|13|once|TRBV7-9|TRBJ2-1
CASSLDSYNEQFF
TGTGCCAGCAGCTTAGATTCGTACAATGAGCAGTTCTTC
>TRBD2|18|NA|TRBV4-3|TRBJ2-1
CASSQDPPGLAAYNEQFF
TGCGCCAGCAGCCAAGATCCACCGGGACTAGCGGCCTACAATGAGCAGTTCTTC
>NA|14|NA|TRBV7-6|TRBJ2-3
CASSLGASTDTQYF
TGTGCCAGCAGCTTGGGAGCGAGCACAGATACGCAGTATTTT
>TRBD1|14|NA|TRBV7-9|TRBJ2-5
CASSLADRNWAQYF
TGTGCCAGCAGCTTAGCGGACAGGAACTGGGCCCAGTACTTC
>TRBD2|13|NA|TRBV29-1|TRBJ2-1
CSLRGRAQNEQFF
TGCAGCCTTCGAGGGAGGGCCCAAAATGAGCAGTTCTTC
>TRBD2|17|NA|TRBV25-1|TRBJ2-1
CASSDTGLAVSYNEQFF
TGTGCCAGCAGTGATACGGGACTAGCGGTATCCTACAATGAGCAGTTCTTC
>NA|16|once|TRBV4-3|TRBJ2-2
CASSQELTGRTGELFF
TGCGCCAGCAGCCAAGAATTGACAGGGAGGACCGGGGAGCTGTTTTTT
>TRBD1|15|once|TRBV9|TRBJ1-2
CASQGQAETNYGYTF
TGTGCCAGCCAAGGACAGGCTGAGACCAACTATGGCTACACCTTC
>NA|14|NA|TRBV18|TRBJ2-7
CASSRGRAPYEQYF
TGTGCCAGCTCACGAGGCAGGGCCCCCTACGAGCAGTACTTC
>NA|12|NA|TRBV6-5|TRBJ2-7
CASSNDNYEQYF
TGTGCCAGCAGTAACGACAACTACGAGCAGTACTTC
>TRBD1|14|once|TRBV10-2|TRBJ2-7
CASSAGGLTYEQYF
TGCGCCAGCAGTGCAGGGGGCTTAACCTACGAGCAGTACTTC
>TRBD1|17|NA|TRBV24-1|TRBJ2-5
CATSDPDGTGGPETQYF
TGTGCCACCAGTGACCCTGATGGGACAGGGGGTCCAGAGACCCAGTACTTC
>TRBD1|16|NA|TRBV5-5|TRBJ1-2
CASSFHTGTGKDGYTF
TGTGCCAGCAGCTTCCACACTGGGACAGGGAAGGATGGCTACACCTTC
>TRBD2|18|NA|TRBV23-1|TRBJ2-5
CASRTLAGGPGGSGTQYF
TGCGCCAGCAGGACGTTAGCGGGAGGGCCAGGTGGGTCTGGGACCCAGTACTTC
>TRBD2|17|NA|TRBV7-9|TRBJ2-1
CASSLGLADTSYNEQFF
TGTGCCAGCAGCTTGGGACTAGCGGACACCTCCTACAATGAGCAGTTCTTC
>TRBD1|15|once|TRBV5-4|TRBJ1-1
CASSPGQGRNTEAFF
TGTGCCAGCAGCCCGGGACAGGGGCGCAACACTGAAGCTTTCTTT
>NA|13|NA|TRBV9|TRBJ1-2
CASSLPGVGGYTF
TGTGCCAGCAGCCTGCCGGGGGTCGGAGGCTACACCTTC
>TRBD1|15|once|TRBV10-3|TRBJ1-2
CAISVAGGGAYGYTF
TGTGCCATCAGTGTTGCAGGGGGAGGTGCCTATGGCTACACCTTC
>NA|11|NA|TRBV19|TRBJ2-1
CASRYNNEQFF
TGTGCCAGTAGATACAACAATGAGCAGTTCTTC
>NA|15|NA|TRBV9|TRBJ2-1
CASSVAGHIDNEQFF
TGTGCCAGCAGCGTAGCCGGACACATCGACAATGAGCAGTTCTTC
>NA|15|NA|TRBV28|TRBJ2-5
CATKLGAAFQETQYF
TGTGCCACCAAGCTGGGAGCGGCTTTCCAAGAGACCCAGTACTTC
>NA|14|NA|TRBV11-3|TRBJ2-1
CASSPVSGSNEQFF
TGTGCCAGCAGCCCAGTTTCGGGGAGCAATGAGCAGTTCTTC
>TRBD2|16|once|TRBV9|TRBJ2-3
CASSGRLAVPSDTQYF
TGTGCCAGCAGCGGACGACTAGCGGTCCCATCAGATACGCAGTATTTT
>TRBD2|14|NA|TRBV6-2/TRBV6-3|TRBJ2-3
CASSSGTSGGSQYF
TGTGCCAGCAGTTCCGGGACTAGCGGGGGGTCACAGTATTTT
>TRBD2|15|NA|TRBV28|TRBJ2-1
CASSSAGGSYNEQFF
TGTGCCAGCAGTTCGGCGGGAGGGTCGTACAATGAGCAGTTCTTC
>NA|16|NA|TRBV7-9|TRBJ2-7
CASSLAGTRTSYEQYF
TGTGCCAGCAGCTTAGCCGGGACAAGGACTTCCTACGAGCAGTACTTC
>NA|15|once|TRBV5-6|TRBJ1-6
CASSLRLEGGSPLHF
TGTGCCAGCAGCTTGAGGCTGGAAGGGGGTTCACCCCTCCACTTT
>NA|15|NA|TRBV5-1|TRBJ1-6
CASSLEQGGDSPLHF
TGCGCCAGCAGCTTGGAGCAGGGCGGAGACTCACCCCTCCACTTT
>TRBD1|20|NA|TRBV3-1/TRBV3-2|TRBJ1-4
CASSQGLWTGGFVTNEKLFF
TGTGCCAGCAGCCAAGGGCTCTGGACAGGGGGTTTTGTAACTAATGAAAAACTGTTTTTT
>NA|16|NA|TRBV11-3|TRBJ2-3
CASSLDFPTGTDTQYF
TGTGCCAGCAGCTTAGATTTCCCTACTGGCACAGATACGCAGTATTTT
>NA|15|NA|TRBV28|TRBJ2-7
CASSSSGTLIYEQYF
TGTGCCAGCAGTTCGAGCGGGACACTCATCTACGAGCAGTACTTC
>NA|15|NA|TRBV30|TRBJ1-5
CAWKKPDRIDQPQHF
TGTGCCTGGAAAAAACCTGACAGGATAGATCAGCCCCAGCATTTT
>NA|15|NA|TRBV27|TRBJ2-2
CASSWSGKNTGELFF
TGTGCCAGCAGTTGGTCGGGAAAAAACACCGGGGAGCTGTTTTTT
>TRBD1|16|NA|TRBV2|TRBJ1-4
CASSDSNRGGNEKLFF
TGTGCCAGCAGTGACTCCAACAGGGGGGGAAATGAAAAACTGTTTTTT
>NA|13|NA|TRBV5-1|TRBJ1-6
CASSLNPDSPLHF
TGCGCCAGCAGCTTGAATCCGGATTCACCCCTCCACTTT
>NA|17|NA|TRBV11-2|TRBJ2-1
CASSSYSGNVSYNEQFF
TGTGCCAGCAGCTCCTATAGCGGAAACGTATCCTACAATGAGCAGTTCTTC
>NA|18|once|TRBV7-8|TRBJ2-1
CASSLVLFAETSDNEQFF
TGTGCCAGCAGCTTAGTTTTATTCGCCGAGACTAGTGACAATGAGCAGTTCTTC
>TRBD1|15|NA|TRBV11-2|TRBJ1-2
CASSLVRGPNYGYTF
TGTGCCAGCAGCTTAGTCAGGGGGCCTAACTATGGCTACACCTTC